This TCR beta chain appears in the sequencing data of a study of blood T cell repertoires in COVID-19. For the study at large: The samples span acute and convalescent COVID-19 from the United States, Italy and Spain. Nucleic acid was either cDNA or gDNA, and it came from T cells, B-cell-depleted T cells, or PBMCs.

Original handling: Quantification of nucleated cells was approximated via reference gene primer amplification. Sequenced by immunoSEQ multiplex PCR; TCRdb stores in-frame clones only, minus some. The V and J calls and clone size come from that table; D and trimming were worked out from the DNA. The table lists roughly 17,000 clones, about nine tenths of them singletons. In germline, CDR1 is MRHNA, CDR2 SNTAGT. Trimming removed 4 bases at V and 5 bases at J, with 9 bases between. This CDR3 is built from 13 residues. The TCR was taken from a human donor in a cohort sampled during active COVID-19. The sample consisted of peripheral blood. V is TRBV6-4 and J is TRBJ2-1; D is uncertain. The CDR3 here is CASSVSQNNEQFF. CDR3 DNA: TGTGCCAGCAGTGTTAGTCAAAACAATGAGCAGTTCTTC.